The entry that follows covers one TCR beta chain sequence. Measured with immunoSEQ multiplex PCR; TCRdb has only the in-frame clones, and not every one. Among around 29,000 clones listed, about 89% were seen once. The record originates from a study of PD-1 and CTLA-4 blockade in melanoma. CDR3 length equals 16 residues. CDR1 and CDR2 (germline): MNHNS, SASEGT. The ends lost 1 base at V and 7 bases at J; junction bases unmatched: 7. The chain has TRBV6-1 and TRBJ1-6; 7 nucleotides agree with TRBD1. This TCR derives from a human donor with melanoma. The sample was CD8+ T cells from peripheral blood, taken before anti-PD-1 treatment. The CDR3 DNA is TGTGCCAGCAGTGAAGTGGTGTGGGACAGAAATTCACCCCTCCACTTT. Its translation is CASSEVVWDRNSPLHF.